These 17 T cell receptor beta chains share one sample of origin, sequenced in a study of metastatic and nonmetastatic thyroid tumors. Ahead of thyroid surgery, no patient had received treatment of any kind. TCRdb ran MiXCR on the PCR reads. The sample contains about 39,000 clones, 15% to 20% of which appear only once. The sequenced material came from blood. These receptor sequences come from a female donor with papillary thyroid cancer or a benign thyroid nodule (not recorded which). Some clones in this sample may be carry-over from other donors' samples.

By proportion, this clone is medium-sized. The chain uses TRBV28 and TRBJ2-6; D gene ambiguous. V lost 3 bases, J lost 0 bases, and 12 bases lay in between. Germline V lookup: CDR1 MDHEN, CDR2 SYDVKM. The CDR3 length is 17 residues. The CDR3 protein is CASSFAGRSSGANVLTF. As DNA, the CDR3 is TGTGCCAGCAGTTTCGCAGGTCGGAGCTCTGGGGCCAACGTCCTGACTTTC.

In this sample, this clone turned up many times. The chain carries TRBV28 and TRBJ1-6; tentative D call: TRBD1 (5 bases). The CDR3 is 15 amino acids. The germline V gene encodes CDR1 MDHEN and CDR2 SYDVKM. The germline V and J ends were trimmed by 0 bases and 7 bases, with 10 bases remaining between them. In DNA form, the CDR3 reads TGTGCCAGCAGTTTATGGGGGCAGCGCAATTCACCCCTCCACTTT. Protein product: CASSLWGQRNSPLHF. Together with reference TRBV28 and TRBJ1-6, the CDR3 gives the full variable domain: DVKVTQSSRYLVKRTGEKVFLECVQDMDHENMFWYRQDPGLGLRLIYFSYDVKMKEKGDIPEGYSVSREKKERFSLILESASTNQTSMYLCASSLWGQRNSPLHFGNGTRLTVT.

CDR3: CASRPPTRGMSPETQYF. CDR3 nucleotides: TGTGCCAGCAGGCCACCTACTAGGGGCATGAGTCCGGAGACCCAGTACTTC. The genes are TRBV28 and TRBJ2-5; D tentatively fits TRBD1 or TRBD2 (5 bases each). The CDR3 is made up of 17 amino acids. Germline assignment: CDR1 MDHEN and CDR2 SYDVKM. Trimming left V 6 bases short and J 5 bases short, with 25 bases between.

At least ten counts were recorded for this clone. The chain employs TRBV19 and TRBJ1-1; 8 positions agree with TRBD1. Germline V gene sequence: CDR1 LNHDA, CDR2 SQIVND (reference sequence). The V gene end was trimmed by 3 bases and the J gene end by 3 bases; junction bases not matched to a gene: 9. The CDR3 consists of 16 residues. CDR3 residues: CASSMGRGQGDTEAFF. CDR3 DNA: TGTGCCAGTAGTATGGGCAGGGGGCAAGGGGACACTGAAGCTTTCTTT.

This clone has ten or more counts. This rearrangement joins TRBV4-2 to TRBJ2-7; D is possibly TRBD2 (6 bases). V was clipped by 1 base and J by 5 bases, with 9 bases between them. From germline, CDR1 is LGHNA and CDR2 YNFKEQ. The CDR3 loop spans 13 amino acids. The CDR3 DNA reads TGTGCCAGCAGCCAAGGCAGGGAGGACGAGCAGTACTTC. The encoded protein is CASSQGREDEQYF.

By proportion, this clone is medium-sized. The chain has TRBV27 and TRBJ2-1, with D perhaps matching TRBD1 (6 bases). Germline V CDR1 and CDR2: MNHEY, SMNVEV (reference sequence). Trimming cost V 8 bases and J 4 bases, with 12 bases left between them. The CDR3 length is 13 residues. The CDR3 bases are TGTGCCAGCCAAAAAGGACAGTACAATGAGCAGTTCTTC. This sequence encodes CASQKGQYNEQFF.

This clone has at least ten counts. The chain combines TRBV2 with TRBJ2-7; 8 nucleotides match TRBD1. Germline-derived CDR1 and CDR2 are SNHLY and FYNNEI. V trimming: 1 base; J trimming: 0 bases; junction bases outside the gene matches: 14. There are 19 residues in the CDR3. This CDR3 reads CASSEEGAWGDRSSYEQYF. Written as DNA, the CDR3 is TGTGCCAGCAGTGAAGAGGGGGCCTGGGGGGACAGGTCCTCCTACGAGCAGTACTTC.

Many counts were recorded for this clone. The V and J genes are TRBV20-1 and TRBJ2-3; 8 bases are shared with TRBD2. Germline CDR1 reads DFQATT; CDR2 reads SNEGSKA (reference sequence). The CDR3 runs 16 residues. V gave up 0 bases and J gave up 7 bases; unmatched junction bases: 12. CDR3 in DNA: TGCAGTGCTAGAGACGTGGTGGCGGGAGGACCTAATACGCAGTATTTT. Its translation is CSARDVVAGGPNTQYF.

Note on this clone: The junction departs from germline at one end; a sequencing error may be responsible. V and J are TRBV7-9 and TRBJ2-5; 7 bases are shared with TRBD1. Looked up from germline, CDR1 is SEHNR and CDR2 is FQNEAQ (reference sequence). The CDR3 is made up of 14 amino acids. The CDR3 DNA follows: TGTGCCAGCATCCCGACAGGGCCGGTAGAGACCCGGTACTTC. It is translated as CASIPTGPVETRYF.

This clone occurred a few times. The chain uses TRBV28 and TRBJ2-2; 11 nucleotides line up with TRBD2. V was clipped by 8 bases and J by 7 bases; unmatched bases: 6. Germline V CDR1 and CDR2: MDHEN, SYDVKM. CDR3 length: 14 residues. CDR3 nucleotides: TGTGCCAGCCGGAAGACTAGCGGGAACGGGGAGCTGTTTTTT. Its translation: CASRKTSGNGELFF. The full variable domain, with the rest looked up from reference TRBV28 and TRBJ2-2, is DVKVTQSSRYLVKRTGEKVFLECVQDMDHENMFWYRQDPGLGLRLIYFSYDVKMKEKGDIPEGYSVSREKKERFSLILESASTNQTSMYLCASRKTSGNGELFFGEGSRLTVL.

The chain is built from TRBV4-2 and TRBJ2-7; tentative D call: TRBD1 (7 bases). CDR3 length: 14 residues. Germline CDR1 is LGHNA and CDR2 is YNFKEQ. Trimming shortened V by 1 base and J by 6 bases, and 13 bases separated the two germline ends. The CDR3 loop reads CASSQAGGTGEQYF. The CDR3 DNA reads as TGTGCCAGCAGCCAAGCAGGGGGGACGGGCGAGCAGTACTTC.

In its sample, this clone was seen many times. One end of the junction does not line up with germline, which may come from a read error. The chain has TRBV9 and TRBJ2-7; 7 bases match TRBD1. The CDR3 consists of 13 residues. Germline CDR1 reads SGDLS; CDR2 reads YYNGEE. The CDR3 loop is CASGVGGRDEQYF. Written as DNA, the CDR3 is TGTGCCAGCGGCGTAGGGGGCCGGGACGAGCAGTACTTC.

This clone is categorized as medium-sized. The CDR3 region has the DNA TGTGCCAGCAGGCAGGTGACAGGGGGCGAAGAGCAGTACTTC. It yields the protein CASRQVTGGEEQYF. The J gene is TRBJ2-7, the V gene TRBV6-1; the match to TRBD1 covers 10 bases. The CDR3 extends over 14 amino acids. Germline V gene lookup returns CDR1 MNHNS and CDR2 SASEGT. V dropped 6 bases and J dropped 7; count of bases not matched to a gene: 9.

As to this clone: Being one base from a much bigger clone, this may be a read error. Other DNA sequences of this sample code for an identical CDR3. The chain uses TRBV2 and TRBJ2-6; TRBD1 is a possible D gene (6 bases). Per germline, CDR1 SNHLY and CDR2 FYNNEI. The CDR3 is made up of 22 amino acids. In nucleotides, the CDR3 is TGTGCCAGCAGTGTTCTAAGTAAGGCAGGGGCCATTCTAAACTCTGGGGCCAACGTCCTGACCTTC. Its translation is CASSVLSKAGAILNSGANVLTF.

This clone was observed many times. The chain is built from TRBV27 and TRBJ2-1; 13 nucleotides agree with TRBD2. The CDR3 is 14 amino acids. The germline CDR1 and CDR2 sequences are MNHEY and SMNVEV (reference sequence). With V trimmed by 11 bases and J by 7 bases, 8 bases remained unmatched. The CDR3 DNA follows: TGTGCCGGAACTAGCGGGAGGGATCATAATGAGCAGTTCTTC. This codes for CAGTSGRDHNEQFF.

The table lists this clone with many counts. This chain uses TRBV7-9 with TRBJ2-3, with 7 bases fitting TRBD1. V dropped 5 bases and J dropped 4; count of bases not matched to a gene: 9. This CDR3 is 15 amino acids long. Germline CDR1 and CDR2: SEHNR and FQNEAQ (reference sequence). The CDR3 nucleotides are TGTGCCAGCAGCCACCAGGGGGATAGGGCAGATACGCAGTATTTT. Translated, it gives CASSHQGDRADTQYF.

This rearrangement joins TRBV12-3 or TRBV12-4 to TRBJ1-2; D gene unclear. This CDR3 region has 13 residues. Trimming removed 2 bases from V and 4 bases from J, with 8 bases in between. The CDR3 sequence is CASSLSRGYGYTF. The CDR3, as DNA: TGTGCCAGCAGTTTATCCCGGGGCTATGGCTACACCTTC.